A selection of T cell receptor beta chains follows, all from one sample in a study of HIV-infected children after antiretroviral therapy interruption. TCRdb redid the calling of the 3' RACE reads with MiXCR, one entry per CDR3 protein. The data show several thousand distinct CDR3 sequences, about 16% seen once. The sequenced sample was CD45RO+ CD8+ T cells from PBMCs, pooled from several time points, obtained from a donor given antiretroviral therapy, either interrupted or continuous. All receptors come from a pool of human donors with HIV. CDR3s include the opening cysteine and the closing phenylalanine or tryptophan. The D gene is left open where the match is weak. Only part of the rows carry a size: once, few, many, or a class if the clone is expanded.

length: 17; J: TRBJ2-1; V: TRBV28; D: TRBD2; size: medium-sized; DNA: TGTGCCAGCAGTTTAGCGACCGGGACTAGCGGGAGGAATGAGCAGTTCTTC; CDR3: CASSLATGTSGRNEQFF
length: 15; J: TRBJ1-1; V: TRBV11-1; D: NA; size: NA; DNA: TGTGCCAGCAGCTTAGGACAGAGCCTGAACACTGAAGCTTTCTTT; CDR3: CASSLGQSLNTEAFF
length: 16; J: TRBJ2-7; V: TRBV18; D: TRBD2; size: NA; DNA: TGTGCCAGCTCACCCCCAGCTAGCGGGGGTCTCTACGAGCAGTACTTC; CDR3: CASSPPASGGLYEQYF
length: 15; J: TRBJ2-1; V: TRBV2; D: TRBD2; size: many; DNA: TGTGCCAGCAGTGTAGAGACTAGCGGGAGCAATGAGCAGTTCTTC; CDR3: CASSVETSGSNEQFF
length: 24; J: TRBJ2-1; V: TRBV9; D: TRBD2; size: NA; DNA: TGTGCCAGCAGCCCAAGTGGACAGGGAATGACGGATAGCGGGAGGGCCTCGAACTACAATGAGCAGTTCTTC; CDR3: CASSPSGQGMTDSGRASNYNEQFF
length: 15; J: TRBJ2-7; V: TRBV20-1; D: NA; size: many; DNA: TGCAGTGCTACCCCCCCCACAGGTCATTCCTACGAGCAGTACTTC; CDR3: CSATPPTGHSYEQYF
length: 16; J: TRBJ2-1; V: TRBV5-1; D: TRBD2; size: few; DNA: TGCGCCAGCAGCTTGGGGGGGGGAGTCACCTACAATGAGCAGTTCTTC; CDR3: CASSLGGGVTYNEQFF
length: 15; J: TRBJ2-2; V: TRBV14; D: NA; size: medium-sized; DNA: TGTGCCAGCAGCCGCTGGGACCACCGTACCGGGGAGCTGTTTTTT; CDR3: CASSRWDHRTGELFF
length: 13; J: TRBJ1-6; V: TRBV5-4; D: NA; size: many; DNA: TGTGCCAGCAGCTTGGAGGTGAATTCACCCCTCCACTTT; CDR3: CASSLEVNSPLHF
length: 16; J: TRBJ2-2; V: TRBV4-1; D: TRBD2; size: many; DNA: TGCGCCAGCAGCCAAGATGGCGGGGGGAGTTCCGGGGAGCTGTTTTTT; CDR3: CASSQDGGGSSGELFF
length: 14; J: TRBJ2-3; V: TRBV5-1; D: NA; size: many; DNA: TGCGCCAGCAGCCCCCTAGGCGAGGCAGATACGCAGTATTTT; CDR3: CASSPLGEADTQYF
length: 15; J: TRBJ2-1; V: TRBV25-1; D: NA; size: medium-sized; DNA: TGTGCCAGCAGTGAATATTTAGGGGCGTACAATGAGCAGTTCTTC; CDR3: CASSEYLGAYNEQFF
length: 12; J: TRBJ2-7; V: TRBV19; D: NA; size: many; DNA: TGTGCCAGTATTGGCGGATCCTACGAGCAGTACTTC; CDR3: CASIGGSYEQYF
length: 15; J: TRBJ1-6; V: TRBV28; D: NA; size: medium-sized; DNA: TGTGCCAGCAGTTTTTTACCAAGGGTGCGGTCACCCCTCCACTTT; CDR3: CASSFLPRVRSPLHF
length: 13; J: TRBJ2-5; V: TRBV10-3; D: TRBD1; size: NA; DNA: TGTGCCATCAACCAGGGACAGGGACAGACCCAGTACTTC; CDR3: CAINQGQGQTQYF
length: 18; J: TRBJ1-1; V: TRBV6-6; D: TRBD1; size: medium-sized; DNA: TGTGCCAGCAGTCGGACAGGGCGTCTAGGAATGGTGAACACTGAAGCTTTCTTT; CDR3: CASSRTGRLGMVNTEAFF
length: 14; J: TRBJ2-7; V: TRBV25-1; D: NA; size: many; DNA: TGTGCCAGCAGTGATGGGACAAGGACCTACGAGCAGTACTTC; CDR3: CASSDGTRTYEQYF
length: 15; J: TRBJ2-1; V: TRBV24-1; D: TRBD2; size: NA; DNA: TGTGCCACCAGTCCCTCCCTAGCGGGAAGCAATGAGCAGTTCTTC; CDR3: CATSPSLAGSNEQFF
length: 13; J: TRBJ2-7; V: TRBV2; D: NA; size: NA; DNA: TGTGCCAGCACCGAAGGAAGGAAAGACGAGCAGTACTTC; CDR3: CASTEGRKDEQYF
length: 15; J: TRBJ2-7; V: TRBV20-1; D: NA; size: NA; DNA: TGCAGTGCTAGAGATGGGGGAAGCAGGGTTTACGAGCAGTACTTC; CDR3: CSARDGGSRVYEQYF
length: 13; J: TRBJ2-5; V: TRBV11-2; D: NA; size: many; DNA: TGTGCCAGCAGCCCAGGTGGGGGGGAGACCCAGTACTTC; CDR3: CASSPGGGETQYF
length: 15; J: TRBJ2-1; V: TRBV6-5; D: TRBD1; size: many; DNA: TGTGCCAGCAGAAAAGGACAGGGGGCATACAATGAGCAGTTCTTC; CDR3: CASRKGQGAYNEQFF
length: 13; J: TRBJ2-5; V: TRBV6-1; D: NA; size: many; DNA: TGTGCCAGCAGCACAGGGCGAAGAGAGACCCAGTACTTC; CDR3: CASSTGRRETQYF
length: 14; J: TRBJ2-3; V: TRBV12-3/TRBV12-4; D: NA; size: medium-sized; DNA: TGTGCCAGCAGTCCGGACGGGAGCACAGATACGCAGTATTTT; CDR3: CASSPDGSTDTQYF
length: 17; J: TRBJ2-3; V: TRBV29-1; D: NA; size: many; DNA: TGCAGCGTTGAAGATCTTCAATGGAGGGTCCGGACAGATACGCAGTATTTT; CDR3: CSVEDLQWRVRTDTQYF
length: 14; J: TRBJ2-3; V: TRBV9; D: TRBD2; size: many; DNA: TGTGCCAGCAGCGGAACTAGCGGGAGAGATACGCAGTATTTT; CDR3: CASSGTSGRDTQYF
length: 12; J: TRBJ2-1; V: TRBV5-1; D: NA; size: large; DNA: TGCGCCAGCAACAGTTATGACAATGAGCAGTTCTTC; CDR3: CASNSYDNEQFF
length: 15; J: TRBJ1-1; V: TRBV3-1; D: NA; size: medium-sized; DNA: TGTGCCAGCAGCCAAAGGAAATTAATGAACACTGAAGCTTTCTTT; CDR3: CASSQRKLMNTEAFF
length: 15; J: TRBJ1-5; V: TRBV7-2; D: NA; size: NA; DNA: TGTGCCAGCAGCGTCACCGGGACCGACAATCAGCCCCAGCATTTT; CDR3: CASSVTGTDNQPQHF
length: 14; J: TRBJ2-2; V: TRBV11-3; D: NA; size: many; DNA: TGTGCCAGCAGCTTATCCCGAGGCACCGGGGAGCTGTTTTTT; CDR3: CASSLSRGTGELFF
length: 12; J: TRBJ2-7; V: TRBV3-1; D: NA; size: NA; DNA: TGTGCCAGCAGCCAGGAGGGCTACGAGCAGTACTTC; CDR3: CASSQEGYEQYF
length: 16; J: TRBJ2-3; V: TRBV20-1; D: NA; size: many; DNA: TGCAGTGCTAGAGATCCTAACTCCCCCAGAACAGATACGCAGTATTTT; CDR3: CSARDPNSPRTDTQYF
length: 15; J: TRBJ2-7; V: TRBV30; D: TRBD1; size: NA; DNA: TGTGCCTGGAGGAACCCCGGGACAGGGTTCTACGAGCAGTACTTC; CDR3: CAWRNPGTGFYEQYF
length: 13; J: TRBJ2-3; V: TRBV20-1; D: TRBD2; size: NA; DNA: TGCAGTGCTGTACCGACTAGCGGGAGAACCTACGCCTTT; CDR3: CSAVPTSGRTYAF
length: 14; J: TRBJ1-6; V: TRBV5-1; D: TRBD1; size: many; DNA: TGCGCCAGCAGCTTCGGGACAGATAATTCACCCCTCCACTTT; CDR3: CASSFGTDNSPLHF
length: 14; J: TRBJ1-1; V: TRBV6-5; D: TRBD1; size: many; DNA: TGTGCCAGCAGTTCACAGGGGGCGCATACTGAAGCTTTCTTT; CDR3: CASSSQGAHTEAFF
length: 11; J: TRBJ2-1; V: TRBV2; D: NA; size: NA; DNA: TGTGCCAGCAGTGACCGGCCTGGGCAGTTCTTC; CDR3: CASSDRPGQFF
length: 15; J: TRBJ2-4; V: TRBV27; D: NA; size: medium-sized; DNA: TGTGCCAGCAGTCACCTCCCCCGTTTGGTGCACATTCAGTACTTC; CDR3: CASSHLPRLVHIQYF
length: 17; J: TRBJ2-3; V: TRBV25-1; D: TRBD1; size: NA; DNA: TGTGCCACCTCTCCTCTCCGGGACAGGGGGCTCGAAGATACGCAGTATTTT; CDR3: CATSPLRDRGLEDTQYF
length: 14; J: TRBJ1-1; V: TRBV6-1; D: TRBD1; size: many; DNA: TGTGCCAGCATGGCCAACACAGGGGGTACTGAAGCTTTCTTT; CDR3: CASMANTGGTEAFF
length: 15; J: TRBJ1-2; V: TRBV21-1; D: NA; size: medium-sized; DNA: TGTGCCAGCAGCCGGGTCAGCAGGGCCAGAAACTCATACACCTTC; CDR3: CASSRVSRARNSYTF
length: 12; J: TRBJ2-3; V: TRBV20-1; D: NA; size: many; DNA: TGCAGTGCCCCGAAGGAAACGGATACGCAGTATTTT; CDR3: CSAPKETDTQYF
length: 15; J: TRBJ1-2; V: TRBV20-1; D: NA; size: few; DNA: TGCAGTGCTGAGGGCGCCTGGCCAACGAACTATGGCTACACCTTC; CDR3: CSAEGAWPTNYGYTF
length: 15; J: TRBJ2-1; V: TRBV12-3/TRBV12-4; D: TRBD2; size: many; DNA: TGTGCCAGCAGTCCGATAGCGGGAGCCTACAATGAGCAGTTCTTC; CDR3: CASSPIAGAYNEQFF
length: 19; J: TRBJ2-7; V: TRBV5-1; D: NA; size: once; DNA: TGCGCCAGCAGCTTGGGTCGCACAGGGGTAGCGGGGAACCCCTACGAGCAGTACTTC; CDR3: CASSLGRTGVAGNPYEQYF
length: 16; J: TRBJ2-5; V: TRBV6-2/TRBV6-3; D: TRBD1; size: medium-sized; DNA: TGTGCCAGCAAGAAAACCCCCGGGACAGGGTCGGAGACCCAGTACTTC; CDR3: CASKKTPGTGSETQYF
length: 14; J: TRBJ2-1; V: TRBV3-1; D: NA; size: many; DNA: TGTGCCAGCAGAGGACAGTGGCAAAACAATGAGCAGTTCTTC; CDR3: CASRGQWQNNEQFF
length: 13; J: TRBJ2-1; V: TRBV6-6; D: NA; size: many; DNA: TGTGCCAGCAGTTACTCCGGGTCCAATGAGCAGTTCTTC; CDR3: CASSYSGSNEQFF
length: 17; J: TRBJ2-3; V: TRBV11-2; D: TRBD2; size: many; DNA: TGTGCCAGCAGCTTAGAGGCTAGCGGGAGAGGCACAGATACGCAGTATTTT; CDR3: CASSLEASGRGTDTQYF
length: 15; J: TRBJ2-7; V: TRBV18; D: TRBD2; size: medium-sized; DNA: TGTGCCAGCTCACCCGGGACTAGCCTGCCCTACGAGCAGTACTTC; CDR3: CASSPGTSLPYEQYF